What follows are 20 T cell receptor beta chains derived from one specimen sequenced in a study of a mutant IDH1 vaccine in newly diagnosed glioma. Sequencing used immunoSEQ multiplex PCR; TCRdb keeps in-frame clones, though not all of them. Of about 26,000 clones listed, approximately 87% are singletons. These TCRs are of unknown antigen specificity. The time point: week 35, safety follow-up. Each vaccine dose was 300 ug of mutant IDH1 20-mer peptide, with topical imiquimod. Specimen: PBMCs, collected from a glioma patient whose treatment included an IDH1 peptide vaccine. These TCRs come from a man aged 25-40 years with glioma.

The sample holds one count of this clone. This chain connects TRBV30 to TRBJ1-1; no definite D call. The V end lost 4 bases, the J end lost 1 base, and 16 bases lay between the germline ends. Looked up from germline, CDR1 is GTSNPN and CDR2 is SVGIG (reference sequence). The CDR3 has 15 residues. CDR3 loop: CAWTPWSLQNTEAFF. DNA for the CDR3: TGTGCCTGGACCCCCTGGTCACTCCAGAACACTGAAGCTTTCTTT.

This chain uses TRBV5-1 with TRBJ2-1; D is possibly TRBD1 or TRBD2 (5 bases each). The germline CDR1 and CDR2 sequences are SGHRS and YFSETQ. This CDR3 contains 13 residues. Trimming removed 4 bases at V and 5 bases at J, with 10 bases between. The CDR3 DNA reads as TGCGCCAGCAGCCCCCGGGACGACAATGAGCAGTTCTTC. Amino acid sequence: CASSPRDDNEQFF.

V usage is TRBV19 and J usage is TRBJ1-2, with 7 bases that match TRBD1. Germline CDR1 is LNHDA and CDR2 is SQIVND (reference sequence). Trimming at V came to 3 bases and at J to 6 bases, leaving 25 bases not matched to a gene. The CDR3 has 20 residues. This CDR3 is CASSIRGSGGQLVKNHGYTF. The CDR3 coding sequence is TGTGCCAGTAGTATCAGGGGGTCCGGGGGACAGCTTGTTAAAAACCATGGCTACACCTTC.

The CDR3 region has the DNA TGTGCCACCAGCAGATCTAGGAGGGGACTAGCAGTAGATACGCAGTATTTT. Residues: CATSRSRRGLAVDTQYF. This chain uses TRBV15 with TRBJ2-3, with 9 bases identical to TRBD2. CDR3 length equals 17 residues. Trimming took 2 bases from V and 5 from J; bases not matched to a gene: 11. Germline values: CDR1 LNHNV, CDR2 YYDKDF (reference sequence).

The J gene is TRBJ2-2, the V gene TRBV4-1; a possible D gene is TRBD2 (6 bases). V lost 2 bases and J lost 2, with 9 bases in between. This CDR3 region has 15 residues. The germline V gene encodes CDR1 MGHRA and CDR2 YSYEKL. Written as DNA, the CDR3 is TGCGCCAGCAGCCAACAAGGACTAAACACCGGGGAGCTGTTTTTT. Protein sequence: CASSQQGLNTGELFF.

The chain recombines TRBV15 with TRBJ1-5; D remains ambiguous. This CDR3 has 15 amino acids. V was pared by 0 bases and J by 5 bases, with 11 bases between. Per germline, CDR1 LNHNV and CDR2 YYDKDF (reference sequence). The CDR3, as DNA: TGTGCCACCAGCAGAGACAGGAGTAGGGATCAGCCCCAGCATTTT. Its translation: CATSRDRSRDQPQHF.

V usage is TRBV18 and J usage is TRBJ1-4; D remains unclear. The germline V and J ends were trimmed by 4 bases and 2 bases, with 14 bases remaining between them. The CDR3 sequence is 16 residues long. The germline V gene has CDR1 KGHSH and CDR2 LQKENI. The CDR3 bases are TGTGCCAGCTCACTAGGATTCCTGGGGACTAATGAAAAACTGTTTTTT. Translated, it gives CASSLGFLGTNEKLFF. Looking up the rest from reference TRBV18 and TRBJ1-4 gives the full variable domain: NAGVMQNPRHLVRRRGQEARLRCSPMKGHSHVYWYRQLPEEGLKFMVYLQKENIIDESGMPKERFSAEFPKEGPSILRIQQVVRGDSAAYFCASSLGFLGTNEKLFFGSGTQLSVL.

The chain couples TRBV10-3 to TRBJ1-5; TRBD1 aligns across 10 bases. CDR1 and CDR2 (germline): ENHRY, SYGVKD. The CDR3 is 19 residues long. V trimming: 2 bases; J trimming: 0 bases; junction bases outside the gene matches: 10. The CDR3 DNA follows: TGTGCCATCAGTGAGACAACCGGGACAGGGGTGATTAGCAATCAGCCCCAGCATTTT. It codes for CAISETTGTGVISNQPQHF.

The chain uses TRBV2 and TRBJ2-2; TRBD1 agrees at 8 bases. CDR3 length: 15 residues. Germline loops: CDR1 SNHLY, CDR2 FYNNEI. With 6 bases clipped from V and 3 bases from J, the junction kept 6 bases outside the gene matches. The CDR3 DNA reads as TGTGCCAGCAGCCTAGACAGGGGCCACACCGGGGAGCTGTTTTTT. Translating it yields CASSLDRGHTGELFF.

The sample holds one count of this clone. The chain joins TRBV19 to TRBJ1-6; possible D gene TRBD1, 5 bases. With 5 bases removed from V and 7 bases from J, the gap between germline ends came to 18 bases. CDR1 LNHDA and CDR2 SQIVND come from the germline V gene (reference sequence). The CDR3 is made up of 16 amino acids. Written as DNA, the CDR3 is TGTGCCAGTAGTCCCCGGGACGCCCGAGAGAATTCACCCCTCCACTTT. Its translation: CASSPRDARENSPLHF.

This clone is a singleton in its sample. The genes are TRBV5-1 and TRBJ2-7, with 10 bases that match TRBD1. Per the germline V gene, CDR1 is SGHRS and CDR2 is YFSETQ. CDR3 length equals 15 residues. V dropped 3 bases and J dropped 2; count of bases not matched to a gene: 5. The CDR3 reads CASSSPGQGTYEQYF. Here the CDR3 DNA reads TGCGCCAGCAGCTCCCCGGGACAGGGGACCTACGAGCAGTACTTC. The variable domain in full, with the rest retrieved from reference TRBV5-1 and TRBJ2-7, is KAGVTQTPRYLIKTRGQQVTLSCSPISGHRSVSWYQQTPGQGLQFLFEYFSETQRNKGNFPGRFSGRQFSNSRSEMNVSTLELGDSALYLCASSSPGQGTYEQYFGPGTRLTVT.

The J gene is TRBJ2-7, the V gene TRBV29-1; TRBD2 aligns across 13 bases. V shed 4 bases and J 0 bases; nucleotides not matched to a gene: 9. This CDR3 comprises 17 residues. Germline assignment: CDR1 SQVTM and CDR2 ANQGSEA. The DNA for the CDR3 is TGCAGCGTTGGATCTGGGACTAGCGGGGAGAGCTCCTACGAGCAGTACTTC. Translation: CSVGSGTSGESSYEQYF.

This clone was observed a single time. The rearrangement uses TRBV27 and TRBJ2-7, with TRBD2 matching over 7 bases. The germline gives CDR1 MNHEY, CDR2 SMNVEV (reference sequence). The V gene end was trimmed by 8 bases and the J gene end by 2 bases; junction bases not matched to a gene: 15. The CDR3 consists of 16 residues. The CDR3 region has the DNA TGTGCCAGCCGAGGGAGGGGCCAGGGTACAACCTACGAGCAGTACTTC. The encoded protein is CASRGRGQGTTYEQYF.

This chain connects TRBV7-8 to TRBJ2-7; D is uncertain. Per the germline V gene, CDR1 is SGHVS and CDR2 is FQNEAQ. The CDR3 is made up of 16 amino acids. V lost 0 bases and J lost 0, with 12 bases in between. In nucleotides, the CDR3 is TGTGCCAGCAGCTTAGCGGTGGGAACAATCTCCTACGAGCAGTACTTC. Its protein is CASSLAVGTISYEQYF.

This clone has a handful of counts. This chain connects TRBV5-4 to TRBJ1-1; no clear D. With 0 bases removed from V and 3 bases from J, the gap between germline ends came to 12 bases. This CDR3 contains 15 residues. Germline V lookup: CDR1 SGHNT, CDR2 YYREEE (reference sequence). The CDR3 DNA reads TGTGCCAGCAGCTTGGGGGTGGGCACCTACACTGAAGCTTTCTTT. It yields the protein CASSLGVGTYTEAFF.

The rearrangement joins TRBV5-5 to TRBJ1-1; no firm D call. The CDR3 runs 15 residues. Per the germline V gene, CDR1 is SGHKS and CDR2 is YYEKEE (reference sequence). V was cut by 1 base and J by 0 bases, with 10 bases left in between. The CDR3 coding sequence is TGTGCCAGCAGCTTGATCGCGGGGATGAACACTGAAGCTTTCTTT. Its protein product is CASSLIAGMNTEAFF.

In this sample, this clone turned up a few times. In nucleotides, the CDR3 is TGTGCCAGCAGCTTAGAATGGGAGAACACTGAAGCTTTCTTT. Its protein is CASSLEWENTEAFF. The chain employs TRBV7-9 and TRBJ1-1; no clear D. V dropped 1 base and J dropped 1 base, with 7 bases sitting between them. Germline CDR1 is SEHNR and CDR2 is FQNEAQ (reference sequence). The CDR3 covers 14 residues.

The table lists this clone with a few counts. The rearrangement uses TRBV2 and TRBJ2-7; no clear D gene. V lost 4 bases and J lost 2, with 9 bases in between. Germline assignment: CDR1 SNHLY and CDR2 FYNNEI. The CDR3 runs 13 residues. The DNA of the CDR3 is TGTGCCAGCAGTGGACGTGAAACCTACGAGCAGTACTTC. Translating it yields CASSGRETYEQYF.

The chain carries TRBV7-2 and TRBJ2-1, with 11 bases identical to TRBD2. Germline V CDR1 and CDR2: SGHTA, FQGNSA. Trimming cost V 7 bases and J 5 bases; bases outside gene matches: 4. CDR3 length: 14 amino acids. As DNA, the CDR3 is TGTGCCAGCATCCTAGCGGGAGGCCACAATGAGCAGTTCTTC. It translates to CASILAGGHNEQFF.

The chain joins TRBV7-9 to TRBJ2-7; TRBD2 matches 9 bases. Germline CDR1 and CDR2: SEHNR and FQNEAQ (reference sequence). This CDR3 comprises 16 residues. V lost 2 bases to trimming and J lost 1 base; unmatched junction nucleotides: 6. The CDR3 reads CASSLRSGGPSYEQYF. The CDR3 region has the DNA TGTGCCAGCAGCTTAAGAAGCGGGGGGCCTTCCTACGAGCAGTACTTC.